This paragraph covers one TCR beta chain sequence. This clone was seen a few times. This clone's antigen is unknown. No clone much larger than this one lies a single base away; base qualities are absent. The treatment or condition label on this specimen signifies: roughly 20 received Ad26.COV2.S at low or high dose, single or two shots; 5 received placebo; per-sample allocation not given. Repertoires of vaccine and placebo recipients were sequenced from samples collected on day 63 after the first injection. Cohort 1b enrolled roughly 25 adults aged 18-55 years at a single site in Boston, USA, between 29 July and 7 August 2020. Ad26.COV2.S was a replication-incompetent adenovirus type 26 vector that expressed a prefusion-stabilized SARS-CoV-2 spike protein derived from the original Wuhan strain. The sample originates from a study of Ad26.COV2.S vaccination and SARS-CoV-2 variants (dated by TCRdb to 2020 to 2023). As for the study more broadly: Vaccine-arm donors came from COV1001, a multicentre, randomized, double-blind, placebo-controlled phase I-IIa trial of Ad26.COV2.S in healthy adults. Ad26.COV2.S was administered intramuscularly at a dose of 5x10^10 or 1x10^11 viral particles, either as one shot or as two shots given 56 days apart. The specificity and breadth of SARS-CoV-2-reactive T cell receptors after Ad26.COV2.S vaccination were assessed by TCRbeta repertoire sequencing. Trial participants were randomized into five groups of five, in which low-dose or high-dose Ad26.COV2.S was given once or twice, or placebo was given on both occasions. Investigators remained blinded to trial group allocation during experiments and outcome assessment. The TCR-sequenced set comprised about 32 samples: some 20 Ad26.COV2.S vaccine recipients, 5 placebo recipients and 8 SARS-CoV-2 convalescent individuals.

Its CDR3 holds 15 amino acids, cysteine through phenylalanine. Only the CDR3 DNA stays, 45 bases, in frame from base 1. The germline ends are 11 bases apart after V is trimmed by 1 base and J by 5 bases. Sequences WSHSY (CDR1) and SAAADI (CDR2) are obtained from the germline V gene. TCRbeta CDR3 regions were sequenced with the immunoSEQ Assay. After extraction, genomic DNA underwent amplification by bias-controlled multiplex PCR, followed by high-throughput sequencing. Regarding the original processing steps: To quantify the absolute abundance of each unique TCRbeta CDR3 region, sequences were collapsed and filtered. T cell fraction was estimated by normalization of TCRbeta template counts to usable DNA, with usable DNA being measured through amplification of reference genes present in all nucleated cells. Repertoire TCRs were annotated as SARS-CoV-2-specific by exact matching of V gene, CDR3 amino acid sequence and J gene to a known reactive TCR set. MIRA supplied the reference SARS-CoV-2 TCR set, which was filtered for enrichment in COVID-19-positive ImmuneCODE repertoires so that public or cross-reactive TCRs were removed. Drawing on the MIRA antigens, annotated TCRs were analysed further at the level of specific ORF or position within ORF. Breadth was defined as annotated unique rearrangements over total unique productive rearrangements; depth was the summed frequency of those rearrangements. TCR breadth was compared between groups using two-sided Wilcoxon rank-sum tests. What TCRdb holds here is the immuneACCESS table cut down to in-frame rearrangements. Part of the clones is not present; checked against another copy, under half of the missing clones reflect an unresolved V gene, and the others are unexplained. V and J calls plus clone size are reproduced from that table; the DNA served to infer D and trimming. This sample holds 350,000 to 500,000 clones; over 75% were observed only once. 12% of the sample is in the top ten clones.

Points the paper makes about the study in general: The authors noted that total T cell responses may have been underestimated by the TCR breadth and depth analyses. Higher spike-specific TCR breadth was observed in Ad26.COV2.S recipients than in placebo recipients (P = 0.0014). Non-spike TCR breadth was comparable between vaccine and placebo recipients, consistent with the vaccine containing only spike. The study lacked the statistical power to compare responses across vaccine doses or regimens. Substantial breadth of spike-specific CD8+ and CD4+ T cell responses was reported after vaccination.

The TCR comes from a person between 18 and 59 years old who received the Ad26.COV2.S COVID-19 vaccine or a placebo. The specimen was peripheral blood, collected in a trial of Ad26.COV2.S vaccine versus placebo. The chain links TRBV10-2 with TRBJ2-2; TRBD2 is a possible D gene, resting on 6 matching bases. The CDR3 corresponds to CASSELAGLTGELFF. The DNA sequence is given as TGCGCCAGCAGTGAGTTGGCGGGATTAACCGGGGAGCTGTTTTTT.